These 20 T cell receptor beta chains were sequenced from one sample in a study of human T cells and chemical hapten exposure. Time point in this sample: pre-sensitization, week 0. Treatment in this sample: therapeutic diphenylcyclopropenone sensitization with weekly scalp DPC. TCRdb redid the calling of the RACE reads with MiXCR, one entry per CDR3 protein. The repertoire holds 60,000 to 70,000 distinct CDR3 sequences, with 10% to 11% as singletons. Source: whole blood, taken in connection with sensitization to the hapten diphenylcyclopropenone (DPC). The receptor source for this set is a woman aged 50 to 65 with alopecia areata. Some clones in this sample may be carry-over from other donors' samples.

This clonotype came up many times. The chain recombines TRBV29-1 with TRBJ2-7; D possibly matches TRBD1 or TRBD2 (5 bases each). Germline assignment: CDR1 SQVTM and CDR2 ANQGSEA. The CDR3 has 12 residues. V was pared by 1 base and J by 7 bases, with 11 bases between. As DNA, the CDR3 is TGCAGCGTTGAAGGGGGGATGGGAGAGCAGTACTTC. Translated, it gives CSVEGGMGEQYF.

The V call is TRBV28, the J call TRBJ2-7; D is ambiguous. Germline V gene lookup returns CDR1 MDHEN and CDR2 SYDVKM. V lost 6 bases and J 7 bases, leaving 10 bases between the germline ends. The CDR3 has 11 amino acids. Written as DNA, the CDR3 is TGTGCCAGCAGCCGAAACACAGAGCAGTACTTC. Residues: CASSRNTEQYF.

This clonotype was counted many times. V usage is TRBV28 and J usage is TRBJ1-5; D remains unclear. The CDR3 has 12 amino acids. CDR1 and CDR2 (germline): MDHEN, SYDVKM. V lost 2 bases, J lost 2 bases, and 1 base lay in between. This CDR3 reads CASSLGNQPQHF. CDR3 bases: TGTGCCAGCAGTTTAGGCAATCAGCCCCAGCATTTT.

V gene TRBV20-1 combines with J gene TRBJ1-6; D remains unclear. Trimming pared 3 bases from V and 7 bases from J, leaving 13 bases between. Per the germline V gene, CDR1 is DFQATT and CDR2 is SNEGSKA (reference sequence). The CDR3 is 14 residues long. This chain's CDR3 is CSASDLLGNSPLHF. The CDR3 region has the DNA TGCAGTGCTAGTGACCTTTTAGGGAATTCACCCCTCCACTTT.

This clonotype was seen more than once but under ten times. This chain links TRBV7-2 with TRBJ2-7; 10 nucleotides agree with TRBD2. Germline assignment: CDR1 SGHTA and CDR2 FQGNSA. The CDR3 totals 15 residues. The V and J ends lost 4 bases and 4 bases, in that order; junction bases with no gene match: 7. The chain's CDR3 is CASSSQRGGGYEQYF. Written as DNA, the CDR3 is TGTGCCAGCAGCTCACAGCGGGGGGGCGGATACGAGCAGTACTTC.

This clonotype turned up a few times. The chain recombines TRBV14 with TRBJ2-7; D ambiguous. Between the trimmed V and J ends, which lost 2 bases and 3 bases, there was a span of 8 bases. Germline lookup yields CDR1 SGHDN and CDR2 FVKESK. This CDR3 has 13 amino acids. This chain's CDR3 is CASSQSQFYEQYF. CDR3 DNA sequence: TGTGCCAGCAGCCAATCGCAGTTCTACGAGCAGTACTTC. Filled out from reference TRBV14 and TRBJ2-7, the complete variable domain reads EAGVTQFPSHSVIEKGQTVTLRCDPISGHDNLYWYRRVMGKEIKFLLHFVKESKQDESGMPNNRFLAERTGGTYSTLKVQPAELEDSGVYFCASSQSQFYEQYFGPGTRLTVT.

This chain uses TRBV6-1 with TRBJ1-6; D is unclear. V was trimmed by 1 base and J by 9 bases, leaving 10 bases between them. The germline V gene encodes CDR1 MNHNS and CDR2 SASEGT. The CDR3 has 14 amino acids. CDR3: CASSEVATGSPLHF. CDR3 nucleotide sequence: TGTGCCAGCAGTGAAGTGGCAACGGGTTCACCCCTCCACTTT.

This clonotype was detected only a few times. V usage is TRBV7-8 and J usage is TRBJ2-1; no reliable D call. V lost 1 base and J 7 bases, leaving 2 bases between the germline ends. The CDR3 contains 11 residues. Germline CDR1 is SGHVS and CDR2 is FQNEAQ. CDR3 sequence: CASSLENEQFF. The CDR3, as DNA: TGTGCCAGCAGCTTAGAAAATGAGCAGTTCTTC.

This clonotype was seen a handful of times. The CDR3: CASSFHWGSNQPQHF. CDR3 coding DNA: TGTGCCAGCAGTTTCCACTGGGGTAGCAATCAGCCCCAGCATTTT. The chain is built from TRBV28 and TRBJ1-5; D call uncertain. The CDR3 runs to 15 residues. Germline assignment: CDR1 MDHEN and CDR2 SYDVKM. With 3 bases removed from V and 0 bases from J, the gap between germline ends came to 9 bases.

The rearrangement uses TRBV2 and TRBJ2-7; D gene uncertain. This CDR3 has 13 residues. V lost 7 bases and J 1 base, leaving 11 bases between the germline ends. In germline, CDR1 is SNHLY, CDR2 FYNNEI. DNA for the CDR3: TGTGCCAGCAAGTACCACGCATCCTACGAGCAGTACTTC. Its protein is CASKYHASYEQYF.

This clonotype was counted many times. The chain employs TRBV7-9 and TRBJ2-1; the match to TRBD2 covers 13 bases. There are 17 residues in the CDR3. V was pared by 2 bases and J by 4 bases, with 5 bases of the junction left unmatched. Germline V lookup: CDR1 SEHNR, CDR2 FQNEAQ (reference sequence). The CDR3 region has the DNA TGTGCCAGCAGCTTAAGGACTAGCGGGGGAGTTTACAATGAGCAGTTCTTC. This codes for CASSLRTSGGVYNEQFF.

This clonotype was picked up many times. This chain uses TRBV29-1 with TRBJ2-4, with 11 bases lining up with TRBD2. The V and J ends lost 4 bases and 8 bases, in that order; junction bases with no gene match: 7. CDR3 length: 14 residues. CDR1 is SQVTM and CDR2 is ANQGSEA in the germline V gene. The CDR3 DNA reads TGCAGCGTTGGAGCTAGCGGGGGGCCGGACATTCAGTACTTC. Translation gives CSVGASGGPDIQYF.

This clonotype was found once. A clone one base away is much larger, so this may be a read error. The J gene is TRBJ2-1, the V gene TRBV12-3 or TRBV12-4; D is undetermined. With 5 bases removed from V and 10 bases from J, the gap between germline ends came to 12 bases. The CDR3 is 12 amino acids. Written as DNA, the CDR3 is TGTGCCAGCAGTCGAAACGGTGGAGAGCAGTTCTTC. As protein: CASSRNGGEQFF.

Points on this clonotype: A much larger clone lies one base from this, so it may be a read error. The rearrangement uses TRBV29-1 and TRBJ2-7; 7 bases are shared with TRBD1. There are 13 residues in the CDR3. Germline CDR1 is SQVTM and CDR2 is ANQGSEA. CDR3 sequence reads: CSVATGSSHEQYF. In DNA form, the CDR3 reads TGCAGCGTTGCGACAGGGAGCTCCCACGAGCAGTACTTC.

This clonotype has a count of ten or more. The chain couples TRBV28 to TRBJ2-6, with 16 bases that match TRBD2. The CDR3 sequence is 19 residues long. The germline gives CDR1 MDHEN, CDR2 SYDVKM. The J segment lost 3 bases and the V segment lost 6 bases, leaving 8 bases of the junction unmatched. CDR3 amino acids: CASRTGTSGRAYGANVLTF. Here the CDR3 DNA reads TGTGCCAGCAGGACCGGGACTAGCGGGAGGGCCTATGGGGCCAACGTCCTGACTTTC. The entire variable domain, with the rest obtained from reference TRBV28 and TRBJ2-6, is as follows: DVKVTQSSRYLVKRTGEKVFLECVQDMDHENMFWYRQDPGLGLRLIYFSYDVKMKEKGDIPEGYSVSREKKERFSLILESASTNQTSMYLCASRTGTSGRAYGANVLTFGAGSRLTVL.

This chain links TRBV30 with TRBJ2-4; D tentatively reads TRBD1 or TRBD2 (5 bases each). The CDR3 runs to 16 residues. The germline V and J ends were trimmed by 0 bases and 0 bases, with 12 bases remaining between them. Germline V CDR1 and CDR2: GTSNPN, SVGIG (reference sequence). The DNA for the CDR3 is TGTGCCTGGAGTGTGGGGGTTTGGGTAGCCAAAAACATTCAGTACTTC. It is translated as CAWSVGVWVAKNIQYF.

The genes are TRBV11-2 and TRBJ2-3; tentatively, D is TRBD2 (5 bases). The germline CDR1 and CDR2 sequences are SGHAT and FQNNGV. CDR3 length: 15 amino acids. V was trimmed by 1 base and J by 1 base, leaving 9 bases between them. The CDR3 protein is CASSLVRAGTDTQYF. DNA for the CDR3: TGTGCCAGCAGCTTAGTTAGAGCGGGCACAGATACGCAGTATTTT.

This chain joins TRBV28 and TRBJ1-4; TRBD1 agrees at 7 bases. This CDR3 has 14 residues. With V trimmed by 6 bases and J by 4 bases, 5 bases remained unmatched. Germline CDR1 MDHEN, CDR2 SYDVKM. This chain's CDR3 is CASSAGQNNEKLFF. The CDR3 DNA sequence: TGTGCCAGCAGCGCGGGACAGAATAATGAAAAACTGTTTTTT.

The J gene is TRBJ2-3, the V gene TRBV28; 13 positions agree with TRBD2. CDR1 and CDR2 from the germline V gene are MDHEN and SYDVKM. The V and J ends lost 6 bases and 6 bases, in that order; junction bases with no gene match: 6. CDR3 size: 15 residues. The CDR3, as DNA: TGTGCCAGCAGCCAATTACTAGCGGGAGGGGATACGCAGTATTTT. The encoded protein is CASSQLLAGGDTQYF.

This sequence joins TRBV29-1 and TRBJ2-2; 11 nucleotides match TRBD1. The CDR3 loop spans 18 amino acids. Germline trimming cut 7 bases from V and 5 bases from J; bases unmatched to any gene: 18. Germline CDR1 SQVTM, CDR2 ANQGSEA. The DNA for the CDR3 is TGCAGCGCAGCTGGGGGACAGGGGGACGTCATAGGGACCGGGGAGCTGTTTTTT. Translation: CSAAGGQGDVIGTGELFF.